Each of the 19 T cell receptor beta chains below was sequenced from the same sample in a study of T cells in Graves' hyperthyroidism and ophthalmopathy (dated by TCRdb to between 2018 and 2020). The method behind the library was multiplex PCR. Sequenced using an Illumina HiSeq 2000. Amplification of TCR beta CDR3 regions was carried out from RNA transcripts. The TCR CDR3 was subjected to a first round of RT-PCR using the HTBI primer set and the Qiagen OneStep RT-PCR kit. TCRdb reanalyzed the raw reads on its own, using fastp at Q25 for trimming and MiXCR for clone calling, and kept in-frame beta chains. CDR3 protein sequences are deduplicated, and each keeps its most common genes and DNA. A total of about 400,000 distinct CDR3 sequences appear in this sample, 25% of them only once. More than 60% of the sample lies in the top ten. The sequenced sample was blood. The receptor set was obtained from a man between 45 and 60 years old with Graves' hyperthyroidism.

This clonotype has a handful of counts. The V call is TRBV2, the J call TRBJ1-1; a weak D match, TRBD1 (5 bases). This CDR3 is 14 amino acids long. Germline assignment: CDR1 SNHLY and CDR2 FYNNEI. V was cut by 3 bases and J by 3 bases, with 11 bases left in between. The CDR3 region is CASSEGPRHTEAFF. The CDR3 DNA reads as TGTGCCAGCAGTGAGGGACCACGGCACACTGAAGCTTTCTTT.

The rearrangement uses TRBV7-2 and TRBJ1-4, with D perhaps matching TRBD1 (6 bases). Germline V gives CDR1 SGHTA, CDR2 FQGNSA. With 1 base removed from V and 8 bases from J, the gap between germline ends came to 14 bases. This CDR3 contains 15 residues. CDR3 DNA: TGTGCCAGCAGCTTAGGCGGGGGGCTCACGGAAAAACTGTTTTTT. It translates to CASSLGGGLTEKLFF.

Of note for this clonotype: At one of its ends the junction is not consistent with the germline gene, which may arise from a read error. The V and J genes are TRBV12-3 or TRBV12-4 and TRBJ2-7, with D unclear. The CDR3 sequence is 13 residues long. The CDR3 DNA sequence: TGTGCCGGCAGTTTTTTCCACGGCTACGAGCAGTACTTC. This codes for CAGSFFHGYEQYF.

The V gene is TRBV11-3, the J gene TRBJ1-1, with D perhaps matching TRBD1 (6 bases). The V gene's germline CDR1 is SGHNT and CDR2 YENEEA. The CDR3 runs 15 residues. Trimming removed 1 base from V and 5 bases from J, with 14 bases in between. The CDR3 bases are TGTGCCAGCAGCTTAGGTGGGGGGCCAGGGACTGAAGCTTTCTTT. Its protein is CASSLGGGPGTEAFF. Combining the CDR3 with reference TRBV11-3 and TRBJ1-1 gives the whole variable domain EAGVVQSPRYKIIEKKQPVAFWCNPISGHNTLYWYLQNLGQGPELLIRYENEEAVDDSQLPKDRFSAERLKGVDSTLKIQPAELGDSAVYLCASSLGGGPGTEAFFGQGTRLTVV.

For this clonotype: Given a much more abundant clone one base away, this may be a read error. V and J are TRBV5-1 and TRBJ2-7; TRBD1 matches at 10 bases. The germline gives CDR1 SGHRS, CDR2 YFSETQ. This CDR3 has 14 residues. CDR3 loop: CASMGQGSSYKQYF. The CDR3 bases are TGCGCCAGCATGGGACAGGGGAGCTCCTACAAGCAGTACTTC.

This clonotype has a handful of counts. The gene calls are TRBV20-1 and TRBJ1-4; no clear D gene. The V end was cut by 0 bases, the J end by 8 bases, with 22 bases between. The V gene's germline CDR1 is DFQATT and CDR2 SNEGSKA (reference sequence). The CDR3 extends over 17 amino acids. The CDR3 sequence: CSARDPLGRFTHEKLFF. CDR3 bases: TGCAGTGCTAGAGATCCGTTAGGCCGCTTCACCCACGAAAAACTGTTTTTT.

V usage is TRBV6-5 and J usage is TRBJ2-7; 7 nucleotides line up with TRBD1. Germline V gene lookup returns CDR1 MNHEY and CDR2 SVGAGI. This CDR3 spans 14 amino acids. V shed 4 bases and J 0 bases; nucleotides not matched to a gene: 3. CDR3 protein: CASSSGDSSYEQYF. The CDR3 nucleotides read TGTGCCAGCAGTTCCGGGGACAGCTCCTACGAGCAGTACTTC.

This clonotype was recorded a few times. The V gene is TRBV6-1, the J gene TRBJ1-5; perhaps TRBD1 as D (5 bases). Per germline, CDR1 MNHNS and CDR2 SASEGT. The CDR3 has 14 residues. V dropped 4 bases and J dropped 2 bases, with 9 bases sitting between them. CDR3 DNA sequence: TGTGCCAGCAGTGGGACACCCGGCAATCAGCCCCAGCATTTT. Its protein product is CASSGTPGNQPQHF.

In this sample, this clonotype turned up many times. This sequence joins TRBV6-1 and TRBJ1-2; maybe TRBD1 (5 bases). The CDR3 sequence is 13 residues long. V shed 5 bases and J shed 6 bases, with 13 bases lying between them. Per the germline V gene, CDR1 is MNHNS and CDR2 is SASEGT. CDR3 in DNA: TGTGCCAGCAGTCCCCAGGGAACCGATGGCTACACCTTC. It codes for CASSPQGTDGYTF.

This clonotype showed up just a few times. This chain joins TRBV18 and TRBJ1-2, with TRBD1 matching over 11 bases. Germline V lookup: CDR1 KGHSH, CDR2 LQKENI. The CDR3 consists of 15 residues. V dropped 0 bases and J dropped 8; count of bases not matched to a gene: 5. This CDR3 reads CASSPPGQGASGYTF. The CDR3 nucleotides are TGTGCCAGCTCACCACCCGGACAGGGGGCGAGCGGCTACACCTTC.

This CDR3 is CASKGPGLAGIETQYF. As DNA, the CDR3 is TGTGCCAGCAAAGGGCCCGGACTAGCGGGAATTGAGACCCAGTACTTC. V and J are TRBV28 and TRBJ2-5; TRBD2 aligns across 12 bases. The CDR3 runs to 16 residues. V dropped 7 bases and J dropped 5; count of bases not matched to a gene: 11. Germline V gene lookup returns CDR1 MDHEN and CDR2 SYDVKM. The full variable domain, with the rest looked up from reference TRBV28 and TRBJ2-5, is DVKVTQSSRYLVKRTGEKVFLECVQDMDHENMFWYRQDPGLGLRLIYFSYDVKMKEKGDIPEGYSVSREKKERFSLILESASTNQTSMYLCASKGPGLAGIETQYFGPGTRLLVL.

The chain combines TRBV28 with TRBJ2-1; perhaps TRBD2 as D (5 bases). Germline V CDR1 and CDR2: MDHEN, SYDVKM. The CDR3 covers 14 residues. Trimming cost V 3 bases and J 3 bases, with 9 bases left between them. The CDR3 here is CASSFVANYNEQFF. The CDR3 bases are TGTGCCAGCAGTTTCGTAGCGAACTACAATGAGCAGTTCTTC.

With respect to this clonotype: This could be a read error, since a much larger clone is one nucleotide away. The chain has TRBV6-2 or TRBV6-3 and TRBJ2-1, with 8 bases fitting TRBD2. CDR1 and CDR2 (germline): MNHEY, SVGEGT. This CDR3 has 13 residues. Unmatched junction bases numbered 5, after V lost 10 bases and J lost 3 bases. CDR3 bases: TGTGCCACCGGGAGGGCCCTCTACAATGAGCAGTTCTTC. Translation gives CATGRALYNEQFF.

V is TRBV7-6 and J is TRBJ2-7; D may be TRBD1 or TRBD2 (5 bases each). The CDR3 sequence is 13 residues long. Germline V gene data show CDR1 as SGHVS and CDR2 as FNYEAQ. V was shortened by 3 bases and J by 6 bases, with 12 bases between the two germline ends. CDR3 region: CASSFGTVGEQYF. DNA for the CDR3: TGTGCCAGCAGCTTTGGGACGGTGGGCGAGCAGTACTTC.

CDR3 region: CASSEDRQETQYF. The CDR3 region has the DNA TGTGCCAGCAGTGAAGACAGGCAAGAGACCCAGTACTTC. The chain uses TRBV2 and TRBJ2-5; a weak D match, TRBD1 (5 bases). The V gene lost 1 base and the J gene lost 2 bases, with 5 bases spanning the gap. Germline assignment: CDR1 SNHLY and CDR2 FYNNEI. The CDR3 loop spans 13 amino acids.

This clonotype was seen many times. The J gene is TRBJ2-7, the V gene TRBV7-6; 9 bases are shared with TRBD1. The V gene end was trimmed by 5 bases and the J gene end by 4 bases; junction bases not matched to a gene: 18. CDR1 SGHVS and CDR2 FNYEAQ come from the germline V gene. This CDR3 region has 18 residues. CDR3 nucleotide sequence: TGTGCCAGCAGCCGTCAGGGGGGTGCGGGACAGGGAGTTTACGAGCAGTACTTC. Its protein is CASSRQGGAGQGVYEQYF.

This clonotype was recorded a few times. This chain uses TRBV10-3 with TRBJ1-2, with D unresolved. V shed 4 bases and J shed 7 bases, with 10 bases lying between them. The CDR3 spans 12 residues. Germline V gene sequence: CDR1 ENHRY, CDR2 SYGVKD. CDR3 loop: CAISGPDRGYTF. The DNA of the CDR3 is TGTGCCATCAGTGGCCCTGACCGTGGCTACACCTTC.

J is TRBJ2-7 and V is TRBV28, with 7 bases that match TRBD1. The CDR3 totals 14 residues. Per the germline V gene, CDR1 is MDHEN and CDR2 is SYDVKM. V trimming: 5 bases; J trimming: 3 bases; junction bases outside the gene matches: 7. The CDR3 bases are TGTGCCAGCAGTGTGGGACAGCAGAACTACGAGCAGTACTTC. Encoded protein: CASSVGQQNYEQYF. Based on the CDR3 plus reference TRBV28 and TRBJ2-7, the full variable domain is DVKVTQSSRYLVKRTGEKVFLECVQDMDHENMFWYRQDPGLGLRLIYFSYDVKMKEKGDIPEGYSVSREKKERFSLILESASTNQTSMYLCASSVGQQNYEQYFGPGTRLTVT.

This clonotype was recorded at least ten times. The chain links TRBV5-1 to TRBJ2-4; 10 nucleotides match TRBD1. After removal of 4 bases from V and 6 bases from J, the junction contained 4 bases not matched to a gene. CDR1 and CDR2 (germline): SGHRS, YFSETQ. This CDR3 is built from 14 residues. The CDR3 DNA sequence: TGCGCCAGCAGCCCCAGGGACAGGGGAAACATTCAGTACTTC. It codes for CASSPRDRGNIQYF.